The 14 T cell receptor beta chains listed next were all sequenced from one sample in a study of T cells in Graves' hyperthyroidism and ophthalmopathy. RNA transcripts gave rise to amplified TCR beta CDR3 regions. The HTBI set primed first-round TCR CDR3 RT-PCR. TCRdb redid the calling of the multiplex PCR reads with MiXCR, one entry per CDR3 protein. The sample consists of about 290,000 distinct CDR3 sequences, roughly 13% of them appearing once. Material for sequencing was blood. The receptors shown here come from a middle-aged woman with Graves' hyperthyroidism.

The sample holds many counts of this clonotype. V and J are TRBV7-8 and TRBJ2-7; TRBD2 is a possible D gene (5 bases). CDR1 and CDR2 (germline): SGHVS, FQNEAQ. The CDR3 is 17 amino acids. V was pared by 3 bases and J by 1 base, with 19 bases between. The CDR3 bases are TGTGCCAGCAGCTTCAACCGAGCGGTCTCCCCGTCCTACGAGCAGTACTTC. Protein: CASSFNRAVSPSYEQYF.

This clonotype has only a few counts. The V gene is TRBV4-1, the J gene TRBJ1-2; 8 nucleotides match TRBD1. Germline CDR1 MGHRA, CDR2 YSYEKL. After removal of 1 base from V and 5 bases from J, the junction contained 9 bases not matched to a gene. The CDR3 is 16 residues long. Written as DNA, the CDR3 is TGCGCCAGCAGCCAAGGAATAGGGACAGGAAATTATGGCTACACCTTC. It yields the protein CASSQGIGTGNYGYTF.

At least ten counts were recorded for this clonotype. In nucleotides, the CDR3 is TGTGCCAGCAGCCAAGATAGGGGAACAGAAGGGACTGAAGCTTTCTTT. It specifies CASSQDRGTEGTEAFF. The chain is built from TRBV14 and TRBJ1-1; tentatively, D is TRBD1 (5 bases). In germline, CDR1 is SGHDN, CDR2 FVKESK. The CDR3 totals 16 residues. V lost 0 bases and J 5 bases, leaving 16 bases between the germline ends.

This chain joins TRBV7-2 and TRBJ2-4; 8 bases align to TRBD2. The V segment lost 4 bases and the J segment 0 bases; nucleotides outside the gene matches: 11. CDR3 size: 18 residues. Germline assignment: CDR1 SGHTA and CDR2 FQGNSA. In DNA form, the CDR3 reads TGTGCCAGCAGCTCTCGGGGGGGTCGGGTTGAAGCCAAAAACATTCAGTACTTC. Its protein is CASSSRGGRVEAKNIQYF. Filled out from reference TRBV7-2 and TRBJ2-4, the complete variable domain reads GAGVSQSPSNKVTEKGKDVELRCDPISGHTALYWYRQSLGQGLEFLIYFQGNSAPDKSGLPSDRFSAERTGGSVSTLTIQRTQQEDSAVYLCASSSRGGRVEAKNIQYFGAGTRLSVL.

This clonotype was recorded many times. The chain's CDR3 is CASSQFSLAAEAFF. CDR3 in DNA: TGTGCCAGCAGCCAATTTTCACTCGCCGCCGAAGCTTTCTTT. V and J are TRBV3-1 and TRBJ1-1; D is unresolved. This CDR3 comprises 14 residues. V lost 2 bases to trimming and J lost 8 bases, with 15 bases between them. CDR1 and CDR2 (germline): LGHDT, YNNKEL (reference sequence).

The CDR3 sequence is CASSLDRSGGSNQPQHF. The CDR3 DNA follows: TGTGCCAGCAGCTTAGATCGGAGCGGGGGTAGCAATCAGCCCCAGCATTTT. The chain links TRBV11-2 to TRBJ1-5, with D tentatively TRBD1 (5 bases). The CDR3 spans 17 residues. The V and J ends lost 0 bases and 0 bases respectively, with 12 bases between them. Germline lookup yields CDR1 SGHAT and CDR2 FQNNGV. The variable domain in full, completed from reference TRBV11-2 and TRBJ1-5, reads EAGVAQSPRYKIIEKRQSVAFWCNPISGHATLYWYQQILGQGPKLLIQFQNNGVVDDSQLPKDRFSAERLKGVDSTLKIQPAKLEDSAVYLCASSLDRSGGSNQPQHFGDGTRLSIL.

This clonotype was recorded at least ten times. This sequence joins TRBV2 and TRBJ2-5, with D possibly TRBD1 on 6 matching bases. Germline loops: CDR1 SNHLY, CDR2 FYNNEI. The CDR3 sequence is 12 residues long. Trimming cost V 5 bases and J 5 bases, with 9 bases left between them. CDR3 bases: TGTGCCAGCAGTTCAGGGGTGGAGACCCAGTACTTC. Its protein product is CASSSGVETQYF.

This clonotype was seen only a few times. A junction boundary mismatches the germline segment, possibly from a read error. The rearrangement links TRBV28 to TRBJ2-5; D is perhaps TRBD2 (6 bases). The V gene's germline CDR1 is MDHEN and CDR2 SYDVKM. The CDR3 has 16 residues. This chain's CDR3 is CASSPPWGGGKETRYF. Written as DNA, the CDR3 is TGTGCCAGCAGTCCTCCCTGGGGAGGTGGTAAAGAGACCCGGTACTTC.

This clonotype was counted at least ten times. Here the CDR3 DNA reads TGTGCCAGCAGTCCCACGACTAGCGACTACGAGCAGTACTTC. It encodes CASSPTTSDYEQYF. The J gene is TRBJ2-7, the V gene TRBV27, with 8 bases that match TRBD2. The V segment lost 5 bases and the J segment 3 bases; nucleotides outside the gene matches: 6. CDR3 length: 14 residues. Per the germline V gene, CDR1 is MNHEY and CDR2 is SMNVEV (reference sequence).

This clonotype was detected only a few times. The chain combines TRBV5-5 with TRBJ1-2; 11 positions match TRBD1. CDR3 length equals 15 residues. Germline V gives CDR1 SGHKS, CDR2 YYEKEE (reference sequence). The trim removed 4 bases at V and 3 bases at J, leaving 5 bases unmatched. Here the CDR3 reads CASSSPGQGDYGYTF. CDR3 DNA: TGTGCCAGCAGCAGTCCGGGACAGGGGGACTATGGCTACACCTTC. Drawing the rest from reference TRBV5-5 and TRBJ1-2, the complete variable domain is DAGVTQSPTHLIKTRGQQVTLRCSPISGHKSVSWYQQVLGQGPQFIFQYYEKEERGRGNFPDRFSARQFPNYSSELNVNALLLGDSALYLCASSSPGQGDYGYTFGSGTRLTVV.

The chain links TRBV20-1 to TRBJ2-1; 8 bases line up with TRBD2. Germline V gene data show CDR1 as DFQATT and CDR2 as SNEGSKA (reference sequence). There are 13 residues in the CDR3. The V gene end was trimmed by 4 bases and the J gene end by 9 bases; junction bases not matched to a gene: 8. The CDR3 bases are TGCAGTGCTAATAGCGGGACAATGGGTGAGCAGTTCTTC. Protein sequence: CSANSGTMGEQFF.

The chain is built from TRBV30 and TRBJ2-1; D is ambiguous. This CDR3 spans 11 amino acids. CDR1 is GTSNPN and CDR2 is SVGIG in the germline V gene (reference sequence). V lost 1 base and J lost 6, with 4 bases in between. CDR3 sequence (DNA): TGTGCCTGGAGTGACCCCAATGAGCAGTTCTTC. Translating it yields CAWSDPNEQFF.

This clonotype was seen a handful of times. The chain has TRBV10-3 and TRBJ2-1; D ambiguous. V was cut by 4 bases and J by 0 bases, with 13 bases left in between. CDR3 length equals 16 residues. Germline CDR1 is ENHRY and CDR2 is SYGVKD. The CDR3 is CAISGSRSSSYNEQFF. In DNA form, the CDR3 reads TGTGCCATCAGTGGGTCACGGAGTAGCTCCTACAATGAGCAGTTCTTC.

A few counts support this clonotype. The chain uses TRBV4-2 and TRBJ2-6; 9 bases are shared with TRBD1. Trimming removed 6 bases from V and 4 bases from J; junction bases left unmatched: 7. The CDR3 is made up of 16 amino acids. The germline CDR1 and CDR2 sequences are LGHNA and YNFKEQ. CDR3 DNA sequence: TGTGCCAGCAGTCCACAGGGGGCGCGGGGGGCCAACGTCCTGACTTTC. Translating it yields CASSPQGARGANVLTF.